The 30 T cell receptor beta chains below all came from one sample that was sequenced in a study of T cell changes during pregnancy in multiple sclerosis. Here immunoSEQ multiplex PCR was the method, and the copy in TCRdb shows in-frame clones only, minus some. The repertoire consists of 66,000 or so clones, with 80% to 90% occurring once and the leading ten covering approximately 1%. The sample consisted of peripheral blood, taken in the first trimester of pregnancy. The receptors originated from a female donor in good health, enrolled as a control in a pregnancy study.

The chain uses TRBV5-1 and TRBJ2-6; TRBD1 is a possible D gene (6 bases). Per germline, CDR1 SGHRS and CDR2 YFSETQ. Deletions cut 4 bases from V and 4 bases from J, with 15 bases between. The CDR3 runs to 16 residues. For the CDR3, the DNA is TGCGCCAGCAGCGGCGTTACAGGGTCCGGGGCCAACGTCCTGACTTTC. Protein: CASSGVTGSGANVLTF.

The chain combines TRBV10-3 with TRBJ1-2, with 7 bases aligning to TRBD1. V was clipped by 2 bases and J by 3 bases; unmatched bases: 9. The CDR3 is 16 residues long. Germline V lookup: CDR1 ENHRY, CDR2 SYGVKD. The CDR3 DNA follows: TGTGCCATCAGTGAGGCGGGCGACAGGGAGGACTATGGCTACACCTTC. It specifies CAISEAGDREDYGYTF.

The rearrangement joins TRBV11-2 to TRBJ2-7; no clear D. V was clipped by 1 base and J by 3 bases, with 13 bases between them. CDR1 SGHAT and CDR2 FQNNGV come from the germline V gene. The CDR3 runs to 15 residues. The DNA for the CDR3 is TGTGCCAGCAGCTTAGCCCCAGGTGACCTCTACGAGCAGTACTTC. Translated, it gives CASSLAPGDLYEQYF. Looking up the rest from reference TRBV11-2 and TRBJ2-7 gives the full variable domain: EAGVAQSPRYKIIEKRQSVAFWCNPISGHATLYWYQQILGQGPKLLIQFQNNGVVDDSQLPKDRFSAERLKGVDSTLKIQPAKLEDSAVYLCASSLAPGDLYEQYFGPGTRLTVT.

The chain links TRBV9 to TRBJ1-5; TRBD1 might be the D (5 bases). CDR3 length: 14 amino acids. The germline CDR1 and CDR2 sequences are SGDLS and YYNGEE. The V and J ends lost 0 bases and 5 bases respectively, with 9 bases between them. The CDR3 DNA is TGTGCCAGCAGCGTAGGGGGGGGAGATCAGCCCCAGCATTTT. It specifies CASSVGGGDQPQHF.

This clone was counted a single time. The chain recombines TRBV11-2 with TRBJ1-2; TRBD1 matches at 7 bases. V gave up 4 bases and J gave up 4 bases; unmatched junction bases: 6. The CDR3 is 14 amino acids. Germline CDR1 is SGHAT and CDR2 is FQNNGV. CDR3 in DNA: TGTGCCAGCAGCTCGGTGGGACAGATCTATGGCTACACCTTC. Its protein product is CASSSVGQIYGYTF.

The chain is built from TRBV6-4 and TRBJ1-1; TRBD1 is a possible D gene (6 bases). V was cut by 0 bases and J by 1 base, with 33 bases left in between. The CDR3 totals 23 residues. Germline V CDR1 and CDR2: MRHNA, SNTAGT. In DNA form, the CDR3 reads TGTGCCAGCAGTGACTCGACGCTTATTACCTACCGGGGGGGCCTTCAATCGAACACTGAAGCTTTCTTT. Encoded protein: CASSDSTLITYRGGLQSNTEAFF.

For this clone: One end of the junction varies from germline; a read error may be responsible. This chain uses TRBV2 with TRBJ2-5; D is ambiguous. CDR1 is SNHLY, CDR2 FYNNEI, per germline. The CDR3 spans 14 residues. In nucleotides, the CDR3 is TGTGCCAGCAGTGACTGGCAGGTCCAAGACACCCAGTACTTC. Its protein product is CASSDWQVQDTQYF.

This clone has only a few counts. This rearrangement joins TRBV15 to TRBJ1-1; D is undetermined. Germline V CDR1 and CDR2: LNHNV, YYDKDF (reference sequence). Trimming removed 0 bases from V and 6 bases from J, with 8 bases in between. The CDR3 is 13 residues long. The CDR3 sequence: CATSRDGGAEAFF. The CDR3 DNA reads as TGTGCCACCAGCAGAGATGGAGGCGCTGAAGCTTTCTTT.

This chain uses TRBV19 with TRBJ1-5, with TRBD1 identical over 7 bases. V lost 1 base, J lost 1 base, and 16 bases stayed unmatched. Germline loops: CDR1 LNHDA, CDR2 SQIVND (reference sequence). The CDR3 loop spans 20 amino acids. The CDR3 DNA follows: TGTGCCAGTAGTATAGGGCGAATCCGGGACAGAAGGACGAGCAATCAGCCCCAGCATTTT. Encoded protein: CASSIGRIRDRRTSNQPQHF.

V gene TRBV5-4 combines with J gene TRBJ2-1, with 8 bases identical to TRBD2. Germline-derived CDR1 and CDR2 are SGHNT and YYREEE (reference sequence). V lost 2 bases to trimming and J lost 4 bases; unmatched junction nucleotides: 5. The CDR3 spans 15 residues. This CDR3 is CASSLLAGGYNEQFF. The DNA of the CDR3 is TGTGCCAGCAGCTTACTTGCGGGGGGTTACAATGAGCAGTTCTTC. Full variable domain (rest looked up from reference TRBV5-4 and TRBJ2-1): ETGVTQSPTHLIKTRGQQVTLRCSSQSGHNTVSWYQQALGQGPQFIFQYYREEENGRGNFPPRFSGLQFPNYSSELNVNALELDDSALYLCASSLLAGGYNEQFFGPGTRLTVL.

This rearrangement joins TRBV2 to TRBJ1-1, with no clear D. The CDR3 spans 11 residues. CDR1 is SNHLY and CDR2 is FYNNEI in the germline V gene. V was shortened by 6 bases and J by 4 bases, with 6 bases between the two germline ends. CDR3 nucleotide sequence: TGTGCCAGCAGAGAGGTCACTGAAGCTTTCTTT. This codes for CASREVTEAFF.

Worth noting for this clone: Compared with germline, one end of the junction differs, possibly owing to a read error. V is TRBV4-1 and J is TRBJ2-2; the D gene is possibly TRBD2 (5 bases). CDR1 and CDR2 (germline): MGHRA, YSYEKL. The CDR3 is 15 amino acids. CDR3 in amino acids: CASNQVGGNTGELFF. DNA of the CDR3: TGCGCCAGCAACCAAGTAGGAGGGAACACCGGGGAGCTGTTTTTT.

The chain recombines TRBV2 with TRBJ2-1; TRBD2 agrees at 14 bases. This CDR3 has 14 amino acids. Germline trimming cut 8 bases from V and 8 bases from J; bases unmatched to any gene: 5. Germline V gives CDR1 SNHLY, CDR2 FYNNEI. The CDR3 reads CASGGLAGADEQFF. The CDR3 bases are TGTGCCAGCGGGGGACTAGCGGGGGCGGATGAGCAGTTCTTC.

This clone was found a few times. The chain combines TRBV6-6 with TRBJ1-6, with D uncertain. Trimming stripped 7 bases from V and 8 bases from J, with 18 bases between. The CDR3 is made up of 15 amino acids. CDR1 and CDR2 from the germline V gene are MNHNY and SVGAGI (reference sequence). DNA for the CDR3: TGTGCCAGCACCCACATAGGAGGGAGTGATTCACCCCTCCACTTT. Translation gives CASTHIGGSDSPLHF.

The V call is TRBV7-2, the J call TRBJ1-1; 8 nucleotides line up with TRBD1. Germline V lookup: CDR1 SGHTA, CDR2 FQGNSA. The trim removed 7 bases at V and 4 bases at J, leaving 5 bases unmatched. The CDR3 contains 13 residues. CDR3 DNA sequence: TGTGCCAGCAATGTCGACAGGGGCACTGAAGCTTTCTTT. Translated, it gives CASNVDRGTEAFF.

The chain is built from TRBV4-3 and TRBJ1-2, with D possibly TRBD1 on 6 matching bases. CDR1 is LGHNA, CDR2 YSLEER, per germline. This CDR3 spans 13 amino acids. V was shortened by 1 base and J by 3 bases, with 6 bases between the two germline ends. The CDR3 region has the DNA TGCGCCAGCAGCCAAGCAGGGGACTATGGCTACACCTTC. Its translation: CASSQAGDYGYTF.

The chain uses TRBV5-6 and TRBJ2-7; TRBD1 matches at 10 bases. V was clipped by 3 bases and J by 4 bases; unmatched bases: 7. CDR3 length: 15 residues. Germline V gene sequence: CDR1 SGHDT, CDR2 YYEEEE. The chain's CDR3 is CASSSMTGGLYEQYF. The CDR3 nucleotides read TGTGCCAGCAGCTCGATGACAGGGGGCCTGTACGAGCAGTACTTC.

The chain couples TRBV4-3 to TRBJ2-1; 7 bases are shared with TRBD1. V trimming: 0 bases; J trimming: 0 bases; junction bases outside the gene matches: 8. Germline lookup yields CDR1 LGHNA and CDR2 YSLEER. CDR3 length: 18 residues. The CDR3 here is CASSQDRTGSSSYNEQFF. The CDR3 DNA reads TGCGCCAGCAGCCAAGACCGGACAGGTTCCAGCTCCTACAATGAGCAGTTCTTC.

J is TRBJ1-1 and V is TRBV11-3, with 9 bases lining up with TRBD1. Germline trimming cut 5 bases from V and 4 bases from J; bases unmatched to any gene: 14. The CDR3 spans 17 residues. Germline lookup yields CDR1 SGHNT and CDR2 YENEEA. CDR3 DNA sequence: TGTGCCAGCAGCGACATCCTGGACAGGGGAGGCATCACTGAAGCTTTCTTT. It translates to CASSDILDRGGITEAFF.

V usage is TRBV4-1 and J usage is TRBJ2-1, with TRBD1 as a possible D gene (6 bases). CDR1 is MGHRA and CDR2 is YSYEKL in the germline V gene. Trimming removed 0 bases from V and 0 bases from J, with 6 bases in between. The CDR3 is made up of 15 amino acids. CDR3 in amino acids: CASSQEDSSYNEQFF. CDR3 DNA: TGCGCCAGCAGCCAAGAGGACAGCTCCTACAATGAGCAGTTCTTC.

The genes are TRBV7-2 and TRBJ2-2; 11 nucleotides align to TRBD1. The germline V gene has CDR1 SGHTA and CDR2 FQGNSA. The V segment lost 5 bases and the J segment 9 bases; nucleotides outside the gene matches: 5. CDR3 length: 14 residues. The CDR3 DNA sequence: TGTGCCAGCAGCCCCCGGACAGGGGGCCGGGAGCTGTTTTTT. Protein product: CASSPRTGGRELFF.

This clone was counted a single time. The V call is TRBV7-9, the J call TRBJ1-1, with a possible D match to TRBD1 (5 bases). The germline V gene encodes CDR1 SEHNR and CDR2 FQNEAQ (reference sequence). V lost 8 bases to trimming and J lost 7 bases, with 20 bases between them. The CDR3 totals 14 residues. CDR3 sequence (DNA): TGTGCCAGCTCTTATCTCGGCGTGGGGCTTGAAGCTTTCTTT. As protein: CASSYLGVGLEAFF.

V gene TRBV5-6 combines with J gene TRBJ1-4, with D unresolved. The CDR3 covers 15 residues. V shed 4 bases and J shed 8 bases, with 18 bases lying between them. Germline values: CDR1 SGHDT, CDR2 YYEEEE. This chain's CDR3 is CASSPLTGAGEKLFF. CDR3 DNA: TGTGCCAGCAGCCCCCTCACGGGCGCGGGGGAAAAACTGTTTTTT.

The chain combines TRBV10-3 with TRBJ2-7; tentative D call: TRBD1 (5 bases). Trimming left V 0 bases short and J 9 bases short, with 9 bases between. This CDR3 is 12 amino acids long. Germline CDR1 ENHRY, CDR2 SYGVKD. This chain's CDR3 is CAISESGQAQYF. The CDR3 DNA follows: TGTGCCATCAGTGAGTCGGGGCAAGCGCAGTACTTC.

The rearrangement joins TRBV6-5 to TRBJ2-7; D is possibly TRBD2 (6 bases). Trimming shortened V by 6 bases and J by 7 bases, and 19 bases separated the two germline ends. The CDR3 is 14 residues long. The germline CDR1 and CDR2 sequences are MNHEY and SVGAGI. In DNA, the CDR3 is TGTGCCAGCAGGCCCCCGGGACTTTCGGGAGAGCAGTACTTC. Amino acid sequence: CASRPPGLSGEQYF.

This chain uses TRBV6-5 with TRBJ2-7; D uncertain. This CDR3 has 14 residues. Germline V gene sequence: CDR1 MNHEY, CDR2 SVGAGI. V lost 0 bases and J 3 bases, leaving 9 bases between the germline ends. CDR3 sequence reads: CASSYSIGDYEQYF. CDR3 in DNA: TGTGCCAGCAGTTACTCGATCGGAGACTACGAGCAGTACTTC.

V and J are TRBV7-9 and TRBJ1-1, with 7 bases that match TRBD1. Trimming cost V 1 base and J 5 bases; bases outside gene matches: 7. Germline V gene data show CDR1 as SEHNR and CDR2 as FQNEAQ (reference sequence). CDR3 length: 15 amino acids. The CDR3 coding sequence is TGTGCCAGCAGCTTAGTAACTCCAGGGGGAACTGAAGCTTTCTTT. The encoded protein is CASSLVTPGGTEAFF.

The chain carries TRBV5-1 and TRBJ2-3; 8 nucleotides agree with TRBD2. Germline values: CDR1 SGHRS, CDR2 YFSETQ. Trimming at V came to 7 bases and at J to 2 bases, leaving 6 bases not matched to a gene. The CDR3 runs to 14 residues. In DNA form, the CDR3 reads TGCGCCAGCCTAGCTAGCGGGTCCACAGATACGCAGTATTTT. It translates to CASLASGSTDTQYF.

The CDR3 reads CAAGTAYEQYF. In DNA form, the CDR3 reads TGTGCCGCGGGGACAGCCTACGAGCAGTACTTC. The chain combines TRBV11-3 with TRBJ2-7, with a weak D call TRBD1 (7 bases). The CDR3 has 11 residues. Trimming cost V 11 bases and J 2 bases, with 10 bases left between them. CDR1 and CDR2 (germline): SGHNT, YENEEA. Full variable domain (rest looked up from reference TRBV11-3 and TRBJ2-7): EAGVVQSPRYKIIEKKQPVAFWCNPISGHNTLYWYLQNLGQGPELLIRYENEEAVDDSQLPKDRFSAERLKGVDSTLKIQPAELGDSAVYLCAAGTAYEQYFGPGTRLTVT.

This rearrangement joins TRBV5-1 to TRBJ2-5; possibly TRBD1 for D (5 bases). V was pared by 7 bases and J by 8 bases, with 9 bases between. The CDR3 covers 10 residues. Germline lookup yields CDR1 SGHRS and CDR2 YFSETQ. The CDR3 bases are TGCGCCAGCGGGGCCAGTACCCAGTACTTC. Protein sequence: CASGASTQYF.